The present TCR beta chain was sequenced within a study of shared clonotypes between healthy human individuals. The CDR3 loop spans 14 amino acids. Germline loops: CDR1 SGHKS, CDR2 YYEKEE (reference sequence). The V and J ends lost 0 bases and 5 bases respectively, with 9 bases between them. Sequencing used immunoSEQ multiplex PCR; TCRdb keeps in-frame clones, though not all of them. The sample shows around 2,000,000 clones, about 92% of them seen only once. General study findings and limits: Sharing across four donors was seen in roughly 5% of naive CD4 clonotypes.

About this clone: What it binds is not known.

CD45RO-negative, CCR7-selected cells formed the naive CD8 fraction, which excluded terminally differentiated effector memory CD45RA+ cells. The chain recombines TRBV5-5 with TRBJ1-5; the D is unclear. Sequenced sample: naive CD8+ T cells from PBMCs. The sequence was collected from a man between 18 and 35 years old in good health. Some clones in this sample may be carry-over from other donors' samples. CDR3 sequence reads: CASSLDRLYQPQHF. The CDR3 bases are TGTGCCAGCAGCTTGGACAGACTATATCAGCCCCAGCATTTT. The variable domain in full, with the rest retrieved from reference TRBV5-5 and TRBJ1-5, is DAGVTQSPTHLIKTRGQQVTLRCSPISGHKSVSWYQQVLGQGPQFIFQYYEKEERGRGNFPDRFSARQFPNYSSELNVNALLLGDSALYLCASSLDRLYQPQHFGDGTRLSIL.